The present T cell receptor (beta chain) was sequenced within a study of naive and memory T cell subsets. This CDR3 is built from 12 residues. V was clipped by 6 bases and J by 5 bases; unmatched bases: 1. The germline V gene encodes CDR1 ENHRY and CDR2 SYGVKD. TCR cDNA received a 3' ligated oligonucleotide that carried a UMI. RNA was extracted from around 2.7 ml of whole blood of healthy adults. Reverse transcription used DNase-treated unsorted total RNA, aiming for roughly 1 to 1,100 ng. Ligated cDNA underwent four rounds of PCR with nested alpha and beta constant region primers and SP2. For blood and skin samples, reverse transcription used TCR alpha and beta constant primers. TCRdb re-called the UMI-ligation and nested PCR reads through MiXCR, storing one row per CDR3 protein. The sample shows approximately 30,000 distinct CDR3 sequences, under 6.5% of them seen only once. This clonotype has a count of ten or more.

This TCR was sampled from an adult in good health. Specimen: blood. The chain has TRBV10-3 and TRBJ2-7; 10 nucleotides align to TRBD2. The CDR3 nucleotides are TGTGCCATCAGCACTAGCGGGAACGAGCAGTACTTC. Encoded protein: CAISTSGNEQYF.